This entry describes one TCR beta chain. Found in a library prepared for alpha chains, this beta chain is an off-target read, and its abundance has little meaning. Each CDR3 protein gets one entry after TCRdb re-called the RT-PCR reads with MiXCR. The top ten hold roughly 7.7% of the sample, which has approximately 6,000 distinct CDR3 sequences, roughly 92% seen once. The receptor was derived from a female donor in good health, serving as a healthy control. The source material was memory CD4+ T cells from blood.

In DNA form, the CDR3 reads TGCAGTGCCCAAAGTAGTAGCACAGATACGCAGTATTTT. Its translation: CSAQSSSTDTQYF. The chain combines TRBV20-1 with TRBJ2-3; D gene unclear. CDR1 and CDR2 from the germline V gene are DFQATT and SNEGSKA (reference sequence). This CDR3 has 13 amino acids. The V end was cut by 6 bases, the J end by 0 bases, with 10 bases between.